Listed below are T cell receptor beta chains from one sample, sequenced in a study of control samples from healthy donors and cancer patients. Only in-frame clones appear in the TCRdb table, and some are missing; sequencing was by immunoSEQ multiplex PCR. The sample carries under 65,000 clones, 85% to 95% recorded once. Input material: PBMCs. Receptors were obtained from a man aged 25 to 45 with colorectal cancer. Each CDR3 is given with its conserved first and last residue. The D gene is left open where the match is weak. Size tells how often a clone was seen (once, few, many) or the class of an expanded clone, and some rows leave it out.

size: .
V: TRBV29-1
J: TRBJ1-4
D: TRBD1
length: 13
DNA: TGCAGCGTTTCGACAGGGGCTGGAGAAAAACTGTTTTTT
CDR3: CSVSTGAGEKLFF

size: .
V: TRBV7-8
J: TRBJ2-2
D: TRBD2
length: 16
DNA: TGTGCCAGCAGCTTAGGTGGGACTACGAACACCGGGGAGCTGTTTTTT
CDR3: CASSLGGTTNTGELFF

size: .
V: TRBV18
J: TRBJ1-5
D: .
length: 15
DNA: TGTGCCAGCTCACCATCCTTGTCCAGACCTCAGCCCCAGCATTTT
CDR3: CASSPSLSRPQPQHF

size: .
V: TRBV4-1
J: TRBJ2-1
D: TRBD1
length: 14
DNA: TGCGCCAGCAGCCAAAGGACAGGGGGATTTGAGCAGTTCTTC
CDR3: CASSQRTGGFEQFF

size: .
V: TRBV20-1
J: TRBJ1-2
D: .
length: 14
DNA: TGCAGTGCTAGTAACAGGGCTTTGTCCTATGGCTACACCTTC
CDR3: CSASNRALSYGYTF

size: .
V: TRBV6-2/TRBV6-3
J: TRBJ2-2
D: TRBD2
length: 18
DNA: TGTGCCAGCAGTTACTCTCCCGGACTAGCGACTAACACCGGGGAGCTGTTTTTT
CDR3: CASSYSPGLATNTGELFF

size: .
V: TRBV7-8
J: TRBJ2-3
D: .
length: 15
DNA: TGTGCCAGCTCTAGGAGTGCGGGGAACACAGATACACAGTATTTT
CDR3: CASSRSAGNTDTQYF

size: .
V: TRBV11-2
J: TRBJ2-7
D: .
length: 14
DNA: TGTGCCACCCAAACCGGAGAGAAACCCTACGAGCAGTACTTC
CDR3: CATQTGEKPYEQYF

size: .
V: TRBV4-2
J: TRBJ1-3
D: TRBD1
length: 16
DNA: TGTGCCAGCAGGAGGACAGGGGTTTCCTCTGGAAACACCATATATTTT
CDR3: CASRRTGVSSGNTIYF

size: .
V: TRBV2
J: TRBJ1-6
D: .
length: 14
DNA: TGTGCCAGCAGTGAGGGCCAGGGGTATTCACCCCTCCACTTT
CDR3: CASSEGQGYSPLHF

size: .
V: TRBV7-9
J: TRBJ1-1
D: TRBD1
length: 16
DNA: TGTGCCAGCAGCACCTCGACAGGGACCATGAACACTGAAGCTTTCTTT
CDR3: CASSTSTGTMNTEAFF

size: .
V: TRBV7-9
J: TRBJ2-2
D: TRBD2
length: 18
DNA: TGTGCCAGCAGCTTAGATTATTGGAGCGGGGGAGACACCGGGGAGCTGTTTTTT
CDR3: CASSLDYWSGGDTGELFF

size: once
V: TRBV19
J: TRBJ2-6
D: .
length: 14
DNA: TGTGCCAGTAGTATAAGCTCTGGGGCCAACGTCCTGACTTTC
CDR3: CASSISSGANVLTF

size: .
V: TRBV10-3
J: TRBJ2-2
D: TRBD2
length: 16
DNA: TGTGCCATCAGCAGTTCGGGGGGGGCGGACACCGGGGAGCTGTTTTTT
CDR3: CAISSSGGADTGELFF

size: .
V: TRBV9
J: TRBJ1-2
D: TRBD1
length: 15
DNA: TGTGCCAGCTACGGCGGGGGACAGATTAACTATGGCTACACCTTC
CDR3: CASYGGGQINYGYTF

size: .
V: TRBV7-2
J: TRBJ2-5
D: TRBD2
length: 16
DNA: TGTGCCAGCAGCTTATCAGGGACTAGCGGCCAAGAGACCCAGTACTTC
CDR3: CASSLSGTSGQETQYF

size: .
V: TRBV5-4
J: TRBJ2-7
D: .
length: 15
DNA: TGTGCCAGCAGCGCACCGGGACGCTCCCCCTACGAGCAGTACTTC
CDR3: CASSAPGRSPYEQYF

size: .
V: TRBV7-9
J: TRBJ1-1
D: .
length: 15
DNA: TGTGCCAGCAGCTTAGGTAGCGGCCTGATCGCTGAAGCTTTCTTT
CDR3: CASSLGSGLIAEAFF

size: .
V: TRBV5-8
J: TRBJ1-5
D: .
length: 14
DNA: TGTGCCAGCAAGGAGGAGGGTTGGGTTCAGCCCCAGCATTTT
CDR3: CASKEEGWVQPQHF

size: .
V: TRBV27
J: TRBJ2-2
D: TRBD1
length: 14
DNA: TGTGCCAGCAGCCGGACAGGGTATACCGGGGAGCTGTTTTTT
CDR3: CASSRTGYTGELFF

size: .
V: TRBV29-1
J: TRBJ1-3
D: TRBD1
length: 12
DNA: TGCAGCGTTAGGGACAGCCGAAACACCATATATTTT
CDR3: CSVRDSRNTIYF

size: .
V: TRBV5-4
J: TRBJ2-1
D: TRBD2
length: 16
DNA: TGTGCCAGCAGCTCCCGCCAGCGGGGGGGTTACAATGAGCAGTTCTTC
CDR3: CASSSRQRGGYNEQFF

size: .
V: TRBV7-9
J: TRBJ2-7
D: TRBD1
length: 15
DNA: TGTGCCAGCAGCTTAGACGACAGGGGAGGCTACGAGCAGTACTTC
CDR3: CASSLDDRGGYEQYF

size: .
V: TRBV2
J: TRBJ1-5
D: TRBD1
length: 16
DNA: TGTGCCAGCAGTAAGCAGGGGGCCAGGAGCAATCAGCCCCAGCATTTT
CDR3: CASSKQGARSNQPQHF

size: few
V: TRBV10-3
J: TRBJ2-5
D: TRBD1
length: 17
DNA: TGTGCCATCAGTGCGGGACCGGGACAGGGCTCCCAAGAGACCCAGTACTTC
CDR3: CAISAGPGQGSQETQYF

size: .
V: TRBV19
J: TRBJ1-1
D: .
length: 14
DNA: TGTGCCAGCGCGGGGCCAGGTATGAACACTGAAGCTTTCTTT
CDR3: CASAGPGMNTEAFF

size: .
V: TRBV5-3
J: TRBJ2-1
D: .
length: 15
DNA: TGTGCCAGAAGCTTGGCCAGACTCCTCTACAATGAGCAGTTCTTC
CDR3: CARSLARLLYNEQFF

size: .
V: TRBV11-3
J: TRBJ1-1
D: .
length: 13
DNA: TGTGCCAGCAGCTCAACCCGGGGATCTGAAGCTTTCTTT
CDR3: CASSSTRGSEAFF

size: .
V: TRBV10-3
J: TRBJ1-2
D: .
length: 16
DNA: TGTGCCATCAGTCCCCCAACAGGGAAGTCTAACTATGGCTACACCTTC
CDR3: CAISPPTGKSNYGYTF

size: .
V: TRBV5-4
J: TRBJ1-4
D: .
length: 14
DNA: TGTGCCAGCAGCTACACAGGGAAAGGTGAAAAACTGTTTTTT
CDR3: CASSYTGKGEKLFF

size: .
V: TRBV12-3/TRBV12-4
J: TRBJ1-5
D: .
length: 12
DNA: TGTGCCAGCAGATCGACAACCCAGCCCCAGCATTTT
CDR3: CASRSTTQPQHF

size: .
V: TRBV7-9
J: TRBJ1-5
D: TRBD1
length: 14
DNA: TGTGCCAGCAGCCCAGGGACAGACTATCAGCCCCAGCATTTT
CDR3: CASSPGTDYQPQHF

size: .
V: TRBV7-2
J: TRBJ1-2
D: .
length: 13
DNA: TGTGCCAGCAGCTTAGGTATTGGGGATGGCTACACCTTC
CDR3: CASSLGIGDGYTF

size: .
V: TRBV4-3
J: TRBJ2-5
D: .
length: 14
DNA: TGCGCCAGCAGCCAGAGGGTGGGCCAAGAGACCCAGTACTTC
CDR3: CASSQRVGQETQYF

size: .
V: TRBV18
J: TRBJ2-1
D: .
length: 12
DNA: TGTGCCAGCTCACCAGACATCGGTGAGCAGTTCTTC
CDR3: CASSPDIGEQFF

size: once
V: TRBV5-1
J: TRBJ2-1
D: .
length: 17
DNA: TGCGCCAGCAGCGTTGCGTTTCGGGGGAGCTCCTACAATGAGCAGTTCTTC
CDR3: CASSVAFRGSSYNEQFF

size: .
V: TRBV19
J: TRBJ2-2
D: .
length: 16
DNA: TGTGCCAGTAGCTCCGGGAACCGAGTAAACACCGGGGAGCTGTTTTTT
CDR3: CASSSGNRVNTGELFF

size: .
V: TRBV19
J: TRBJ1-5
D: .
length: 18
DNA: TGTGCCAGTAGTATGAGGACAAGGGGGGTTTTTAGTAATCAGCCCCAGCATTTT
CDR3: CASSMRTRGVFSNQPQHF

size: few
V: TRBV5-1
J: TRBJ1-3
D: .
length: 16
DNA: TGCGCCAGCAGCTTGGGGACAGTGAACTCTGGAAACACCATATATTTT
CDR3: CASSLGTVNSGNTIYF

size: .
V: TRBV7-8
J: TRBJ1-5
D: TRBD1
length: 15
DNA: TGTGCCAGCAGCCCGGTGGGACAGGGAGGTCAGCCCCAGCATTTT
CDR3: CASSPVGQGGQPQHF

size: .
V: TRBV19
J: TRBJ2-3
D: .
length: 15
DNA: TGTGCCAGTAGTCCTCAGACGGGTAGCACAGATACGCAGTATTTT
CDR3: CASSPQTGSTDTQYF

size: .
V: TRBV15
J: TRBJ2-7
D: .
length: 19
DNA: TGTGCCACCAGCAGAAGCTACCCTAGGGATGTAGCGAAGCCCTACGAGCAGTACTTC
CDR3: CATSRSYPRDVAKPYEQYF

size: .
V: TRBV19
J: TRBJ1-2
D: TRBD1
length: 14
DNA: TGTGCCAGCGGAGGACAGGGCCTAGTCTATGGCTACACCTTC
CDR3: CASGGQGLVYGYTF

size: .
V: TRBV10-3
J: TRBJ2-3
D: .
length: 15
DNA: TGTGCCATCAGTGGCAGCAGCGGGTTCACAGATACGCAGTATTTT
CDR3: CAISGSSGFTDTQYF

size: .
V: TRBV6-6
J: TRBJ2-2
D: TRBD1
length: 13
DNA: TGTGCCACCAGACAGGGGTACACCGGGGAGCTGTTTTTT
CDR3: CATRQGYTGELFF

size: .
V: TRBV9
J: TRBJ2-2
D: .
length: 14
DNA: TGTGCCAGCAGCCTAGGGAGCAACACCGGGGAGCTGTTTTTT
CDR3: CASSLGSNTGELFF

size: .
V: TRBV5-1
J: TRBJ1-4
D: .
length: 15
DNA: TGCGCCAGCAGCTTGAACCCAGCAACTAATGAAAAACTGTTTTTT
CDR3: CASSLNPATNEKLFF

size: few
V: TRBV5-6
J: TRBJ1-6
D: TRBD1
length: 16
DNA: TGTGCCAGCAGCTATCAATCGGGACAGGGACAGTCACCCCTCCACTTT
CDR3: CASSYQSGQGQSPLHF

size: .
V: TRBV3-1/TRBV3-2
J: TRBJ2-1
D: .
length: 16
DNA: TGTGCCAGCAGCCCCAACGCTGTTAGCTCCTACAATGAGCAGTTCTTC
CDR3: CASSPNAVSSYNEQFF

size: .
V: TRBV19
J: TRBJ2-1
D: .
length: 13
DNA: TGTGCCAGTAGTATAAGGTCCCCAACGGAGCAGTTCTTC
CDR3: CASSIRSPTEQFF

size: .
V: TRBV6-5
J: TRBJ1-1
D: .
length: 13
DNA: TGTGCCAGCAGTCTACCTTCCGGGTTTGAAGCTTTCTTT
CDR3: CASSLPSGFEAFF